The 7 T cell receptor beta chains below all came from one sample that was sequenced in a study of blood T cell repertoires in COVID-19. Assay: immunoSEQ multiplex PCR; the TCRdb copy retains only in-frame clones and omits some. Of nearly 110,000 clones in the sample, around nine tenths were seen once. Sequencing was performed on peripheral blood. The receptor set was obtained from a woman between 25 and 40 years old with acute or convalescent COVID-19.

This sequence joins TRBV11-3 and TRBJ1-2; 7 nucleotides align to TRBD1. The CDR3 consists of 14 residues. V dropped 2 bases and J dropped 4; count of bases not matched to a gene: 4. Germline CDR1 reads SGHNT; CDR2 reads YENEEA. This CDR3 is CASSLRTGPYGYTF. The CDR3 coding sequence is TGTGCCAGCAGCTTAAGGACAGGCCCCTATGGCTACACCTTC.

CDR3 coding DNA: TGTGCCAGCATGATAGCGGGAGAGGGATACAATGAGCAGTTCTTC. This translates into CASMIAGEGYNEQFF. The chain has TRBV3-1 (or the pseudogene TRBV3-2) and TRBJ2-1, with 9 bases that match TRBD2. Trimming removed 7 bases from V and 4 bases from J; junction bases left unmatched: 8. CDR3 size: 15 residues. CDR1 and CDR2 (germline): LGHDT, YNNKEL (reference sequence).

This sequence joins TRBV28 and TRBJ2-7, with D maybe TRBD2 (5 bases). Germline V lookup: CDR1 MDHEN, CDR2 SYDVKM. V was cut by 7 bases and J by 0 bases, with 13 bases left in between. CDR3 length: 14 amino acids. The CDR3 loop reads CASIAAGISYEQYF. In DNA form, the CDR3 reads TGTGCCAGCATCGCGGCCGGGATCTCCTACGAGCAGTACTTC.

This chain's CDR3 is CASSPEVNTEAFF. CDR3 nucleotide sequence: TGTGCCAGCAGTCCCGAGGTTAACACTGAAGCTTTCTTT. This chain joins TRBV12-3 or TRBV12-4 and TRBJ1-1; no clear D. The V gene lost 5 bases and the J gene lost 2 bases, with 9 bases spanning the gap. This CDR3 comprises 13 residues.

This sequence joins TRBV6-2 or TRBV6-3 and TRBJ1-2; a weak D match, TRBD1 (6 bases). The CDR3 loop spans 11 amino acids. The V and J ends lost 5 bases and 6 bases respectively, with 7 bases between them. Per germline, CDR1 MNHEY and CDR2 SVGEGT. The CDR3 reads CASSNRDGYTF. The CDR3 nucleotides read TGTGCCAGCAGTAACAGGGATGGCTACACCTTC.

The chain is built from TRBV7-9 and TRBJ1-5, with D tentatively TRBD1 (5 bases). The V gene lost 0 bases and the J gene lost 9 bases, with 12 bases spanning the gap. This CDR3 has 14 residues. Germline CDR1 and CDR2: SEHNR and FQNEAQ (reference sequence). CDR3 loop: CASSLAGARGPQHF. Here the CDR3 DNA reads TGTGCCAGCAGCTTAGCAGGGGCCCGAGGGCCCCAGCATTTT. Using reference TRBV7-9 and TRBJ1-5 for the parts outside the CDR3, the full variable domain is DTGVSQNPRHKITKRGQNVTFRCDPISEHNRLYWYRQTLGQGPEFLTYFQNEAQLEKSRLLSDRFSAERPKGSFSTLEIQRTEQGDSAMYLCASSLAGARGPQHFGDGTRLSIL.

The rearrangement links TRBV6-2 or TRBV6-3 to TRBJ1-2, with TRBD1 matching 10 bases. The V gene end was trimmed by 4 bases and the J gene end by 6 bases; junction bases not matched to a gene: 8. The CDR3 length is 15 residues. CDR1 MNHEY and CDR2 SVGEGT come from the germline V gene. This CDR3 is CASSFLLTGGDGYTF. CDR3 bases: TGTGCCAGCAGTTTCCTATTGACAGGGGGCGATGGCTACACCTTC.